In this sample, the clone carrying this T cell receptor (beta chain) turned up once. Per germline, CDR1 MNHEY and CDR2 SMNVEV (reference sequence). The CDR3 has 16 amino acids. Trimming removed 0 bases from V and 1 base from J; junction bases left unmatched: 6. The data are from a study of ipilimumab plus nivolumab after autologous stem cell transplantation. Repertoires were generated with immunoSEQ multiplex PCR, while TCRdb's copy carries only in-frame clones and drops some. The sample lists 6,300 or so clones; around 87% were seen once. Checkpoint therapy with ipilimumab 1 mg/kg began 14 to 28 days after transplant.

The sequenced sample was PBMCs, obtained in a trial of ipilimumab plus nivolumab as post-transplant consolidation. The genes are TRBV27 and TRBJ2-7, with 7 positions matching TRBD1. This sequence originates from a female donor with multiple myeloma. The CDR3 loop reads CASSLSPGTASYEQYF. CDR3 DNA: TGTGCCAGCAGTTTATCCCCCGGGACAGCTTCCTACGAGCAGTACTTC.